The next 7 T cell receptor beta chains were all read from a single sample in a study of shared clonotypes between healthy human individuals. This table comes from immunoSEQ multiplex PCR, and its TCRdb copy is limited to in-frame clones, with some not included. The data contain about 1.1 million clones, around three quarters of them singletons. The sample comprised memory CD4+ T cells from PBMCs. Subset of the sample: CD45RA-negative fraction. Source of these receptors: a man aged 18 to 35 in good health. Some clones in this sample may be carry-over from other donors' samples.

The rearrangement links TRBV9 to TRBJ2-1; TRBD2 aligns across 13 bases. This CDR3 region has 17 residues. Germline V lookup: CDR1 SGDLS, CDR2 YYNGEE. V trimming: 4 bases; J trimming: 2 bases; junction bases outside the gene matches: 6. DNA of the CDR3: TGTGCCAGCAGCCCAAAACTAGCGGGAGGGGCCTACAATGAGCAGTTCTTC. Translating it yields CASSPKLAGGAYNEQFF.

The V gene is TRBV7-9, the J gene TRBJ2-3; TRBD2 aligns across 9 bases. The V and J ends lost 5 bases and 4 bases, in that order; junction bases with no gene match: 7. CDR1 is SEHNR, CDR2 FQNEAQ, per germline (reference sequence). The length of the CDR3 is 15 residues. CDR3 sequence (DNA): TGTGCCAGCAGCGCCAGAGGACTAGCGTCAGATACGCAGTATTTT. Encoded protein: CASSARGLASDTQYF.

This CDR3 is CSVPGADEQYF. CDR3 DNA: TGCAGTGTCCCAGGGGCGGACGAGCAGTACTTC. The chain uses TRBV20-1 and TRBJ2-7; D is possibly TRBD1 (6 bases). Germline V lookup: CDR1 DFQATT, CDR2 SNEGSKA (reference sequence). Trimming left V 7 bases short and J 5 bases short, with 12 bases between. This CDR3 is 11 amino acids long.

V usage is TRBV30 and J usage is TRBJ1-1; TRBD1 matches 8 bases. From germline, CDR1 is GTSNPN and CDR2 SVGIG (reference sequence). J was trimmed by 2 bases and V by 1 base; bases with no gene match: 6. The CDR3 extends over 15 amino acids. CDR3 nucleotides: TGTGCCTGGAGTGCCTGGACAGGGATCAACACTGAAGCTTTCTTT. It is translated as CAWSAWTGINTEAFF.

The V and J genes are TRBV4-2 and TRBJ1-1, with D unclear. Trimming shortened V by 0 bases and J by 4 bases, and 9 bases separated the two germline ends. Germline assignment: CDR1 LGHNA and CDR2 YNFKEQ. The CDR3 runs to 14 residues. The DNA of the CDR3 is TGTGCCAGCAGCCAAGATCCCGTGGGCACTGAAGCTTTCTTT. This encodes CASSQDPVGTEAFF.

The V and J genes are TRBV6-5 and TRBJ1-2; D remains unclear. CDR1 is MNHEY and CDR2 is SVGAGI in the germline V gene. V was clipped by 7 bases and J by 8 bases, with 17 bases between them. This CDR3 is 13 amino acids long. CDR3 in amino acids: CASTDLGGSGYTF. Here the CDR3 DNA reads TGTGCCAGCACCGACTTGGGAGGGAGCGGCTACACCTTC.

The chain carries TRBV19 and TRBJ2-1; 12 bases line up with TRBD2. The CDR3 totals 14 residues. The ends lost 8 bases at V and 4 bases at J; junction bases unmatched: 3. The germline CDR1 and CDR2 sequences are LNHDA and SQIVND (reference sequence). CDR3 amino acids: CASRTSGIYNEQFF. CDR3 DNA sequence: TGTGCCAGTCGGACTAGCGGGATTTACAATGAGCAGTTCTTC.